What follows are 5 T cell receptor beta chains derived from one specimen sequenced in a study of spatial heterogeneity in lung cancer. Broader study findings: Mutation counts in tumors were tracked by counts of expanded intratumoral alpha and beta TCRs.

TCRdb redid the calling of the 5' RACE reads with MiXCR, one entry per CDR3 protein. The data show about 14,000 distinct CDR3 sequences, with approximately 4.5% seen just once and around 19% held by the top ten. Their target antigens are unknown. Sample time point: sample taken at primary tumor resection. Sequencing used lung tumor tissue, obtained at surgery. The origin of the receptors is a female donor with early-stage non-small cell lung cancer.

In its sample, this clonotype was seen many times. This beta chain is an unintended read in a library built for alpha chains; its size means little. CDR3: CASSLWGRVNSPLHF. In DNA form, the CDR3 reads TGTGCCAGCAGTTTATGGGGCAGGGTTAATTCACCCCTCCACTTT. The chain combines TRBV28 with TRBJ1-6, with D possibly matching TRBD1 (5 bases). CDR3 size: 15 residues. Trimming shortened V by 0 bases and J by 6 bases, and 9 bases separated the two germline ends. Germline V gene data show CDR1 as MDHEN and CDR2 as SYDVKM.

The table lists this clonotype with many counts. This beta chain is a stray read from a library made for alpha chains; its abundance is not meaningful. The chain couples TRBV20-1 to TRBJ1-1; possibly TRBD1 for D (6 bases). Germline CDR1 DFQATT, CDR2 SNEGSKA (reference sequence). V was cut by 0 bases and J by 1 base, with 12 bases left in between. This CDR3 is built from 15 residues. In DNA form, the CDR3 reads TGCAGTGCTAGAGAGGGGTTCAGGGGGAACACTGAAGCTTTCTTT. It yields the protein CSAREGFRGNTEAFF.

This clonotype was seen at least ten times. With the library built for alpha chains, this beta chain is off target and its frequency is not meaningful. The V call is TRBV20-1, the J call TRBJ1-3; D is possibly TRBD1 (5 bases). This CDR3 comprises 13 residues. The V end was cut by 7 bases, the J end by 4 bases, with 14 bases between. Germline values: CDR1 DFQATT, CDR2 SNEGSKA (reference sequence). CDR3 protein: CSGLGTPGNTIYF. For the CDR3, the DNA is TGCAGTGGGCTTGGGACCCCCGGAAACACCATATATTTT.

This clonotype was seen only a few times. The junction departs from the called germline gene at one end, perhaps through a read error. This beta chain lies outside the target of a library built for alpha chains; its clone size means little. The chain uses TRBV20-1 and TRBJ1-2; D possibly corresponds to TRBD1 (6 bases). CDR3 length: 12 residues. From germline, CDR1 is DFQATT and CDR2 SNEGSKA (reference sequence). CDR3 sequence reads: CSARDPRRTGSF. The CDR3 DNA is TGCAGTGCTAGAGATCCGCGTAGAACAGGGAGCTTC.

This clonotype is labeled as medium-sized. This beta chain came through as a stray read in a library set up for alpha chains, and its size says little. J is TRBJ1-5 and V is TRBV10-3; D unresolved. Germline-derived CDR1 and CDR2 are ENHRY and SYGVKD. The CDR3 totals 14 residues. Trimming shortened V by 2 bases and J by 5 bases, and 10 bases separated the two germline ends. Written as DNA, the CDR3 is TGTGCCATCAGTGAGGGATGGTGGGATCAGCCCCAGCATTTT. This translates into CAISEGWWDQPQHF.